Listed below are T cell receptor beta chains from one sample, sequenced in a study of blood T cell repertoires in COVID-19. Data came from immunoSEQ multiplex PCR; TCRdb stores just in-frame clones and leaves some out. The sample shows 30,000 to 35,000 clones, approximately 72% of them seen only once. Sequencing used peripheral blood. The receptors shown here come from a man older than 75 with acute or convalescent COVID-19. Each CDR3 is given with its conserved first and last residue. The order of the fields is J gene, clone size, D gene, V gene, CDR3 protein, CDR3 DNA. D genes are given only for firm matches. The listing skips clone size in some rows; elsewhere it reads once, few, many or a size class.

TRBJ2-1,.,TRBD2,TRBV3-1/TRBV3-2,CASSAPLAGGKYEQFF,TGTGCCAGCAGCGCGCCCCTAGCGGGGGGAAAGTATGAGCAGTTCTTC
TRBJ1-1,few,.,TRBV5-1,CASSLSGPNTEAFF,TGCGCCAGCAGCTTGAGTGGCCCGAACACTGAAGCTTTCTTT
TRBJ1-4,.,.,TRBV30,CAWREGNRGFNEKLFF,TGTGCCTGGAGGGAGGGTAACCGGGGGTTTAATGAAAAACTGTTTTTT
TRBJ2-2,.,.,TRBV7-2,CASSSPVAKTGELFF,TGTGCCAGCAGCTCCCCCGTGGCCAAAACCGGGGAGCTGTTTTTT
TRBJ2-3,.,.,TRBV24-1,CATSDPQGTDTQYF,TGTGCCACCAGTGATCCACAGGGCACAGATACGCAGTATTTT
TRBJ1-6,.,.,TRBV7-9,CASTRGLGNSPLHF,TGTGCCAGCACCCGGGGATTGGGGAATTCACCCCTCCACTTT
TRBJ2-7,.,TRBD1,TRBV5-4,CASSLPGQSSYEQYF,TGTGCCAGCAGTTTACCGGGACAGAGCTCCTACGAGCAGTACTTC
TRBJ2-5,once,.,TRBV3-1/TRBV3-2,CASSQALQTQYF,TGTGCCAGCAGCCAAGCACTCCAGACCCAGTACTTC
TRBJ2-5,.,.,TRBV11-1,CASSLALAAETQYF,TGTGCCAGCAGCTTAGCCTTAGCGGCGGAGACCCAGTACTTC
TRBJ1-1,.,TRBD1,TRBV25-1,CASRIGQGKAFF,TGTGCCAGCAGGATAGGACAGGGCAAAGCTTTCTTT
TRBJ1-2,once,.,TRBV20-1,CSGQVNYGYTF,TGCAGTGGACAGGTGAACTATGGCTACACCTTC
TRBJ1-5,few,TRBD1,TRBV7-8,CASSARRTGNNQPQHF,TGTGCCAGCAGCGCCCGCCGGACAGGGAACAATCAGCCCCAGCATTTT
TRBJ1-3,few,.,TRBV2,CASRGGRISGNTIYF,TGTGCCAGCAGGGGAGGACGGATCTCTGGAAACACCATATATTTT
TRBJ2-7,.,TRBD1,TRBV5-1,CASSLQGALGEQYF,TGCGCCAGCAGCTTACAGGGGGCCTTAGGCGAGCAGTACTTC
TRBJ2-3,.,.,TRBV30,CAWSVLRGADTQYF,TGTGCCTGGAGTGTACTAAGGGGTGCAGATACGCAGTATTTT
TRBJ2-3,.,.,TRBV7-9,CASSLTDGTIQGTDTQYF,TGTGCCAGCAGCTTAACTGATGGCACTATACAGGGCACAGATACGCAGTATTTT
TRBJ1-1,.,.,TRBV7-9,CASSLSRGDTEAFF,TGTGCCAGCAGCTTATCCCGGGGGGACACTGAAGCTTTCTTT
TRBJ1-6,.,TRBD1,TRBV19,CASSRDRETSPLHF,TGTGCCAGTAGTCGGGACAGGGAGACTTCACCCCTCCACTTT
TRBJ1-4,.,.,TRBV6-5,CASSPGLTRNEKLFF,TGTGCCAGCAGCCCAGGACTGACGCGGAATGAAAAACTGTTTTTT
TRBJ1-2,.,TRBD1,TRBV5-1,CASSEGQALGYTF,TGCGCCAGCAGCGAGGGACAGGCTCTTGGCTACACCTTC
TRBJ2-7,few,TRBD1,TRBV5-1,CASRPTTGSYEQYF,TGCGCCAGCAGGCCTACGACAGGGTCCTACGAGCAGTACTTC
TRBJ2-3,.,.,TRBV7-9,CASSYYRDADTQYF,TGTGCCAGCAGCTATTACAGGGACGCAGATACGCAGTATTTT
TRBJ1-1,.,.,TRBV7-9,CASSSPTGPAFF,TGTGCCAGCAGCTCGCCGACAGGCCCAGCTTTCTTT
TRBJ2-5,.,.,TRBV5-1,CASSRDIRAALVQETQYF,TGCGCCAGCAGCCGGGACATCCGCGCCGCGCTAGTCCAAGAGACCCAGTACTTC
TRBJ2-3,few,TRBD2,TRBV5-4,CASSFEGLAGGTDTQYF,TGTGCCAGCAGCTTCGAGGGACTAGCGGGGGGCACAGATACGCAGTATTTT
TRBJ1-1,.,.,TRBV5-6,CASSLPGWNTEAFF,TGTGCCAGCAGCTTGCCAGGATGGAACACTGAAGCTTTCTTT
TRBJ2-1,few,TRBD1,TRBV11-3,CASSTGQAGSYNEQFF,TGTGCCAGCAGCACAGGACAGGCTGGCTCCTACAATGAGCAGTTCTTC
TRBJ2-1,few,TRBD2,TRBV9,CASSELTSGGVDEQFF,TGTGCCAGCAGCGAACTGACTAGCGGGGGGGTCGATGAGCAGTTCTTC
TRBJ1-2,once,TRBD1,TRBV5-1,CATTDSGGIDGYTF,TGCGCCACCACCGATTCAGGGGGTATCGATGGCTACACCTTC
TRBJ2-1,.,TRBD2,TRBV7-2,CASSLAILASGASEQFF,TGTGCCAGCAGCTTAGCGATTTTGGCTAGCGGGGCGTCGGAGCAGTTCTTC
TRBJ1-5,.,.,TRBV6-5,CASTLKEYSNQPQHF,TGTGCCAGCACCTTGAAGGAGTATAGCAATCAGCCCCAGCATTTT
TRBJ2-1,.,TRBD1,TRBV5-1,CASSTGTGEANEQFF,TGCGCCAGCAGCACCGGGACAGGGGAGGCCAATGAGCAGTTCTTC
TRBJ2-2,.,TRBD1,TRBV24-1,CATSDSGGRRELFF,TGTGCCACCAGTGATTCAGGGGGAAGGAGGGAGCTGTTTTTT
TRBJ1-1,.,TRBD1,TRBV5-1,CASSGDSKAFF,TGCGCCAGCAGCGGGGACAGCAAAGCTTTCTTT
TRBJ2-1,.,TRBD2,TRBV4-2,CASSREGSYEQFF,TGTGCCAGCAGCCGGGAGGGGAGCTATGAGCAGTTCTTC
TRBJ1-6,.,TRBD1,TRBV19,CASSIQQGSYNSPLHF,TGTGCCAGTAGTATCCAACAGGGGTCCTATAATTCACCCCTCCACTTT
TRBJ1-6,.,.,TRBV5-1,CASSLAVGFGNNSPLHF,TGCGCCAGCAGCTTGGCCGTGGGGTTCGGGAATAATTCACCCCTCCACTTT
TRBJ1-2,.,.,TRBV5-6,CASTLEDRLLGGGYTF,TGTGCCAGCACCCTGGAGGATAGGCTCCTCGGTGGCGGCTACACCTTC
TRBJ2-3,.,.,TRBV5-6,CASSLNRQVSTDTQYF,TGTGCCAGCAGCTTGAATAGGCAGGTTAGCACAGATACGCAGTATTTT
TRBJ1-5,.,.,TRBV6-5,CASSNGNHDQPQHF,TGTGCCAGCAGTAACGGGAATCATGATCAGCCCCAGCATTTT
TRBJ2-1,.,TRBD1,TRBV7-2,CASSLVHRQGANEQFF,TGTGCCAGCAGCTTAGTCCATCGGCAGGGGGCAAATGAGCAGTTCTTC
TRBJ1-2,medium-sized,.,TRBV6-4,CASSDSSGAGGHGYTF,TGTGCCAGCAGTGACTCGAGTGGGGCTGGGGGCCATGGCTACACCTTC
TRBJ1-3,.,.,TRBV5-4,CASSLGADRGGNTIYF,TGTGCCAGCAGCTTGGGGGCAGATCGGGGTGGAAACACCATATATTTT
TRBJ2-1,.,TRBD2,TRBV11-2,CASSLRGSGTSNEQFF,TGTGCCAGCAGCTTGAGGGGGTCCGGGACTAGCAATGAGCAGTTCTTC
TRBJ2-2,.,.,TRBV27,CASTRDTANTGELFF,TGTGCCAGCACTCGGGACACCGCGAACACCGGGGAGCTGTTTTTT
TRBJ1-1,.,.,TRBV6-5,CAIFPGGGLAREAFF,TGTGCCATCTTTCCTGGGGGGGGGCTCGCGCGTGAAGCTTTCTTT
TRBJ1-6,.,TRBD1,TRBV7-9,CASSEGQPLLHF,TGTGCCAGCAGCGAGGGACAGCCACTCCTCCACTTT
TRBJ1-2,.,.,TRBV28,CASRMGRENSYGYTF,TGTGCCAGCAGGATGGGACGGGAGAACTCCTATGGCTACACCTTC